The 8 T cell receptor beta chains below were found in one sample sequenced in a study of sequential checkpoint blockade in melanoma. Treatment described: randomized to nivolumab then ipilimumab (arm A) or the reverse (arm B). Profiled with immunoSEQ multiplex PCR; TCRdb holds only in-frame clones, not every one. The table includes about 13,000 clones, around 82% detected once. Material: CD8+ T cells sorted from blood (inferred from file names), obtained from a patient given nivolumab and ipilimumab in sequence. The receptors here all came from a human donor with melanoma.

The chain couples TRBV7-2 to TRBJ2-7, with 8 bases that match TRBD2. The CDR3 runs 18 residues. Trimming cost V 4 bases and J 4 bases; bases outside gene matches: 18. The V gene's germline CDR1 is SGHTA and CDR2 FQGNSA. CDR3 bases: TGTGCCAGCAGCTCCCCGGCGGGGGGCTCTCCCTTTTCATACGAGCAGTACTTC. Its protein product is CASSSPAGGSPFSYEQYF.

The rearrangement links TRBV10-3 to TRBJ1-1, with D maybe TRBD1 (5 bases). Trimming shortened V by 2 bases and J by 0 bases, and 10 bases separated the two germline ends. The CDR3 covers 15 residues. The germline V gene encodes CDR1 ENHRY and CDR2 SYGVKD. DNA for the CDR3: TGTGCCATCAGTGAGGGGGCAGGAGTGAACACTGAAGCTTTCTTT. It encodes CAISEGAGVNTEAFF.

The DNA for the CDR3 is TGTGCCAGCAGTTTAGGGCCGGGACTAGCGGGATACAATGAGCAGTTCTTC. Translating it yields CASSLGPGLAGYNEQFF. The chain carries TRBV27 and TRBJ2-1, with 13 bases identical to TRBD2. This CDR3 has 17 amino acids. Germline lookup yields CDR1 MNHEY and CDR2 SMNVEV (reference sequence). V gave up 2 bases and J gave up 4 bases; unmatched junction bases: 5.

This clone was observed a few times. V usage is TRBV4-1 and J usage is TRBJ1-1, with D possibly matching TRBD1 (6 bases). V was trimmed by 3 bases and J by 0 bases, leaving 11 bases between them. The length of the CDR3 is 15 residues. Per germline, CDR1 MGHRA and CDR2 YSYEKL. DNA of the CDR3: TGCGCCAGCAGCCAGCTCAGGGGATTGAACACTGAAGCTTTCTTT. Its protein is CASSQLRGLNTEAFF.

The rearrangement joins TRBV11-2 to TRBJ2-7, with 9 bases lining up with TRBD1. The V and J ends lost 1 base and 5 bases, in that order; junction bases with no gene match: 12. This CDR3 is 17 amino acids long. The germline V gene encodes CDR1 SGHAT and CDR2 FQNNGV. The DNA of the CDR3 is TGTGCCAGCAGCTTAGGGGGGACAGGGACAGTCAACGACGAGCAGTACTTC. Translated, it gives CASSLGGTGTVNDEQYF.

CDR3 bases: TGTGCCAGCATGGGACAGAGTTACGAGCAGTACTTC. Protein product: CASMGQSYEQYF. The V and J genes are TRBV14 and TRBJ2-7, with 7 positions matching TRBD1. The germline V gene has CDR1 SGHDN and CDR2 FVKESK. V was clipped by 7 bases and J by 4 bases; unmatched bases: 4. The CDR3 runs 12 residues.

The rearrangement links TRBV7-6 to TRBJ1-3; maybe TRBD1 (6 bases). Germline CDR1 SGHVS, CDR2 FNYEAQ. V was shortened by 8 bases and J by 0 bases, with 14 bases between the two germline ends. The CDR3 is made up of 15 amino acids. The chain's CDR3 is CASATQQGSGNTIYF. CDR3 nucleotide sequence: TGTGCCAGCGCTACACAACAGGGCTCTGGAAACACCATATATTTT. Using reference TRBV7-6 and TRBJ1-3 for the parts outside the CDR3, the full variable domain is GAGVSQSPRYKVTKRGQDVALRCDPISGHVSLYWYRQALGQGPEFLTYFNYEAQQDKSGLPNDRFSAERPEGSISTLTIQRTEQRDSAMYRCASATQQGSGNTIYFGEGSWLTVV.

The gene calls are TRBV25-1 and TRBJ1-2, with 7 nucleotides matching TRBD1. This CDR3 comprises 13 residues. With V trimmed by 3 bases and J by 4 bases, 2 bases remained unmatched. Germline V gene sequence: CDR1 MGHDK, CDR2 SYGVNS. The CDR3 DNA reads as TGTGCCAGCAGTGACTGGACAGGCTATGGCTACACCTTC. Residues: CASSDWTGYGYTF.